What follows describes a single T cell receptor (beta chain). With V trimmed by 3 bases and J by 7 bases, 5 bases remained unmatched. This CDR3 comprises 13 residues. Germline CDR1 DFQATT, CDR2 SNEGSKA (reference sequence). Repertoires were generated with immunoSEQ multiplex PCR, while TCRdb's copy carries only in-frame clones and drops some. Of fewer than 80,000 clones in the sample, more than 80% were seen once. The sample is drawn from a study of blood T cell repertoires in COVID-19. The TCR comes from a man aged 50 or older with COVID-19, enrolled during active disease. The chain is built from TRBV20-1 and TRBJ2-7, with 11 nucleotides matching TRBD2. Sequences were obtained from peripheral blood. The CDR3 DNA sequence: TGCAGTGCTAGTGACAGGACTAGCGGGGAGCAGTACTTC. This translates into CSASDRTSGEQYF.